This passage covers 20 T cell receptor beta chains from one sample sequenced in a study of beta chain features in type 1 diabetes. Reverse transcription of all isolated RNA meant that expressed TCRB transcripts were sequenced. Measured with immunoSEQ multiplex PCR; TCRdb has only the in-frame clones, and not every one. Of some 900,000 clones listed, about 17% are singletons. Sequencing was done on a sample of naive CD4+ T cells from blood. The receptors stem from a woman between 18 and 30 years old in good health.

This clone occurred a few times. The chain couples TRBV6-5 to TRBJ1-1; a possible D gene is TRBD1 (5 bases). The germline V gene has CDR1 MNHEY and CDR2 SVGAGI. The CDR3 covers 11 residues. Between the trimmed V and J ends, which lost 9 bases and 10 bases, there was a span of 15 bases. The CDR3 DNA is TGTGCCAGTCTCGGGGCGGCGAGAGCTTTCTTT. This encodes CASLGAARAFF.

This clone was seen more than once but under ten times. The chain has TRBV5-1 and TRBJ2-3; a possible D gene is TRBD2 (6 bases). The CDR3 contains 15 residues. Deletions cut 2 bases from V and 0 bases from J, with 10 bases between. Germline V gene data show CDR1 as SGHRS and CDR2 as YFSETQ. This CDR3 reads CASSLGGASTDTQYF. CDR3 DNA sequence: TGCGCCAGCAGCTTAGGCGGGGCCAGCACAGATACGCAGTATTTT.

The V call is TRBV6-6, the J call TRBJ1-1, with a weak D call TRBD1 (6 bases). CDR1 is MNHNY, CDR2 SVGAGI, per germline (reference sequence). The CDR3 is 14 residues long. Trimming took off 2 bases at V and 4 bases at J, with 11 bases between the two ends. This CDR3 reads CASSYIKGGTEAFF. In nucleotides, the CDR3 is TGTGCCAGCAGTTACATCAAGGGGGGCACTGAAGCTTTCTTT.

The chain is built from TRBV27 and TRBJ2-7; 8 bases line up with TRBD1. With V trimmed by 4 bases and J by 2 bases, 7 bases remained unmatched. Per the germline V gene, CDR1 is MNHEY and CDR2 is SMNVEV (reference sequence). The CDR3 runs 15 residues. The CDR3 spells CASSYSGRGPYEQYF. CDR3 in DNA: TGTGCCAGCAGTTACTCCGGCAGGGGGCCCTACGAGCAGTACTTC.

The rearrangement joins TRBV10-3 to TRBJ2-7, with TRBD2 matching over 13 bases. Trimming at V came to 5 bases and at J to 6 bases, leaving 16 bases not matched to a gene. Per germline, CDR1 ENHRY and CDR2 SYGVKD. The CDR3 is 18 amino acids. DNA for the CDR3: TGTGCCATCAGTTTCCATTCCACTAGCGGGAGGGCCGAAGGCGAGCAGTACTTC. It encodes CAISFHSTSGRAEGEQYF.

This rearrangement joins TRBV13 to TRBJ1-1, with D perhaps matching TRBD1 (5 bases). In germline, CDR1 is PRHDT, CDR2 FYEKMQ (reference sequence). The V and J ends lost 6 bases and 1 base respectively, with 12 bases between them. The CDR3 runs 14 residues. CDR3 amino acids: CASSKRQTNTEAFF. CDR3 nucleotide sequence: TGTGCCAGCAGTAAAAGACAGACGAACACTGAAGCTTTCTTT.

This chain links TRBV5-1 with TRBJ2-1; tentatively, D is TRBD2 (6 bases). The germline V and J ends were trimmed by 3 bases and 5 bases, with 21 bases remaining between them. Germline CDR1 is SGHRS and CDR2 is YFSETQ. The CDR3 runs to 17 residues. CDR3 region: CASSWDRDSRIHNEQFF. CDR3 bases: TGCGCCAGCAGCTGGGACCGGGACTCCAGAATCCACAATGAGCAGTTCTTC. Drawing the rest from reference TRBV5-1 and TRBJ2-1, the complete variable domain is KAGVTQTPRYLIKTRGQQVTLSCSPISGHRSVSWYQQTPGQGLQFLFEYFSETQRNKGNFPGRFSGRQFSNSRSEMNVSTLELGDSALYLCASSWDRDSRIHNEQFFGPGTRLTVL.

This rearrangement joins TRBV4-3 to TRBJ1-1, with TRBD1 as a possible D gene (6 bases). Germline V gene lookup returns CDR1 LGHNA and CDR2 YSLEER. This CDR3 is built from 16 residues. Trimming cost V 4 bases and J 0 bases, with 15 bases left between them. CDR3 region: CASSLAADRLNTEAFF. The CDR3 DNA is TGCGCCAGCAGCCTTGCCGCGGACAGACTGAACACTGAAGCTTTCTTT.

The J gene is TRBJ1-1, the V gene TRBV19, with D maybe TRBD1 (5 bases). The germline V gene encodes CDR1 LNHDA and CDR2 SQIVND (reference sequence). Deletions cut 10 bases from V and 1 base from J, with 13 bases between. The CDR3 spans 13 residues. DNA for the CDR3: TGTGCCACCAGTGACAGACCGAACACTGAAGCTTTCTTT. Its translation is CATSDRPNTEAFF.

This clone was seen only a few times. This chain connects TRBV28 to TRBJ2-7; TRBD2 matches 12 bases. Trimming removed 6 bases from V and 3 bases from J; junction bases left unmatched: 6. Looked up from germline, CDR1 is MDHEN and CDR2 is SYDVKM. CDR3 length equals 15 residues. The CDR3 sequence is CASRRGTSGFYEQYF. The CDR3 DNA is TGTGCCAGCAGGCGAGGGACTAGCGGGTTCTACGAGCAGTACTTC.

The chain couples TRBV7-9 to TRBJ2-3, with 7 positions matching TRBD2. Germline CDR1 is SEHNR and CDR2 is FQNEAQ (reference sequence). The CDR3 spans 13 residues. Trimming took 6 bases from V and 4 from J; bases not matched to a gene: 4. The CDR3: CASSRGDADTQYF. As DNA, the CDR3 is TGTGCCAGCAGTCGGGGGGACGCAGATACGCAGTATTTT.

Notes on this clone: One end of the junction is discordant with germline, which a read error may explain. V usage is TRBV5-4 and J usage is TRBJ2-6, with D hard to call. CDR3 length: 15 residues. The germline CDR1 and CDR2 sequences are SGHNT and YYREEE (reference sequence). The chain's CDR3 is CASSFSSSGANVLTF. The CDR3 DNA reads as TGTGCCAGCAGCTTCAGCTCCTCTGGTGCCAACGTCCTGACTTTC.

The chain couples TRBV6-5 to TRBJ2-2, with 10 positions matching TRBD2. Germline V CDR1 and CDR2: MNHEY, SVGAGI. V lost 6 bases to trimming and J lost 0 bases; unmatched junction nucleotides: 1. This CDR3 comprises 15 residues. The CDR3 sequence: CASSGLAANTGELFF. The CDR3 nucleotides read TGTGCCAGCAGCGGACTAGCGGCGAACACCGGGGAGCTGTTTTTT.

The sample holds a few counts of this clone. The chain uses TRBV27 and TRBJ2-5, with 11 bases lining up with TRBD2. The germline CDR1 and CDR2 sequences are MNHEY and SMNVEV (reference sequence). This CDR3 is built from 14 residues. V lost 5 bases to trimming and J lost 5 bases; unmatched junction nucleotides: 4. DNA for the CDR3: TGTGCCAGCAGTACAGGGACTAGCGGTGAGACCCAGTACTTC. Translation: CASSTGTSGETQYF.

J is TRBJ2-7 and V is TRBV5-8; D gene ambiguous. The V and J ends lost 4 bases and 6 bases respectively, with 14 bases between them. The CDR3 runs to 13 residues. The germline CDR1 and CDR2 sequences are SGHTS and YDEGEE. CDR3 nucleotides: TGTGCCAGCAGCCTACAAACGAGAACCGAGCAGTACTTC. It codes for CASSLQTRTEQYF.

A few counts support this clone. This chain links TRBV4-3 with TRBJ1-2; D uncertain. In germline, CDR1 is LGHNA, CDR2 YSLEER. This CDR3 is built from 16 residues. V lost 0 bases, J lost 0 bases, and 11 bases lay in between. The CDR3 spells CASSQDSQPSNYGYTF. The CDR3 nucleotides read TGCGCCAGCAGCCAAGATAGTCAACCGTCTAACTATGGCTACACCTTC.

This clone has more than one count but fewer than ten. The chain couples TRBV4-3 to TRBJ2-1, with D possibly TRBD2 on 6 matching bases. Germline lookup yields CDR1 LGHNA and CDR2 YSLEER. Trimming cost V 1 base and J 0 bases, with 13 bases left between them. This CDR3 is built from 17 residues. The CDR3 loop is CASSQGDQAGSYNEQFF. The CDR3, as DNA: TGCGCCAGCAGCCAAGGAGATCAAGCGGGCTCCTACAATGAGCAGTTCTTC.

The chain employs TRBV2 and TRBJ2-3; TRBD2 might be the D (6 bases). CDR1 is SNHLY and CDR2 is FYNNEI in the germline V gene. The V and J ends lost 7 bases and 6 bases respectively, with 17 bases between them. The CDR3 has 14 amino acids. CDR3 amino acids: CASTDLTSLDTQYF. CDR3 nucleotide sequence: TGTGCCAGCACCGACTTGACTAGTTTGGATACGCAGTATTTT.

The gene calls are TRBV27 and TRBJ2-4; no clear D gene. The CDR3 loop spans 13 amino acids. Trimming took 5 bases from V and 0 from J, leaving 5 bases between them. Per the germline V gene, CDR1 is MNHEY and CDR2 is SMNVEV (reference sequence). The chain's CDR3 is CASSPLAKNIQYF. Here the CDR3 DNA reads TGTGCCAGCAGTCCACTAGCCAAAAACATTCAGTACTTC.

The rearrangement uses TRBV18 and TRBJ1-2, with a weak D call TRBD1 (6 bases). Trimming shortened V by 5 bases and J by 3 bases, and 10 bases separated the two germline ends. The CDR3 is 13 residues long. Looked up from germline, CDR1 is KGHSH and CDR2 is LQKENI. The CDR3 DNA sequence: TGTGCCAGCTCAGCGGACAGTTACTATGGCTACACCTTC. Translating gives CASSADSYYGYTF.